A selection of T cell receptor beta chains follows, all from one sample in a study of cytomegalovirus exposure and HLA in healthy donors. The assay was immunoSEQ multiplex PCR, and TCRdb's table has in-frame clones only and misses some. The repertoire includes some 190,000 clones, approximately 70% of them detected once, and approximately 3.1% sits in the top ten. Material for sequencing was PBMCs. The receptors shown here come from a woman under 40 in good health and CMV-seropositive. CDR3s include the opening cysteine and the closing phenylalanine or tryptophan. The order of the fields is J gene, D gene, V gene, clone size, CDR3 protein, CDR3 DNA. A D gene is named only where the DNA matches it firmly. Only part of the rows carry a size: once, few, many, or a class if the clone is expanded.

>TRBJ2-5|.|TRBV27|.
CASSLGQGKAQYF
TGTGCCAGCAGTTTGGGGCAGGGAAAGGCCCAGTACTTC
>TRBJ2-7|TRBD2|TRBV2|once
CASSPRTSHEQYF
TGTGCCAGCAGTCCCCGGACTAGCCACGAGCAGTACTTC
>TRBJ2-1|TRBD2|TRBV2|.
CASSEGLAQGQDNEQFF
TGTGCCAGCAGTGAAGGACTAGCCCAGGGCCAGGACAATGAGCAGTTCTTC
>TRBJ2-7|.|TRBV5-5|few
CASSLLGARLREQYF
TGTGCCAGCAGCTTGTTGGGGGCGCGCCTCCGCGAGCAGTACTTC
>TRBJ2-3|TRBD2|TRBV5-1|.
CASSLGAGATDTQYF
TGCGCCAGCAGCTTGGGAGCGGGAGCCACAGATACGCAGTATTTT
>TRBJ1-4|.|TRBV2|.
CASSEESGDEKLFF
TGTGCCAGCAGTGAAGAATCAGGGGATGAAAAACTGTTTTTT
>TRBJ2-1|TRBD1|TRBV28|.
CASSTGTGYNEQFF
TGTGCCAGCAGTACCGGGACAGGGTACAATGAGCAGTTCTTC
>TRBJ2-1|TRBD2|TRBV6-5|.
CASSVLAAIYNEQFF
TGTGCCAGCAGTGTCCTAGCGGCCATCTACAATGAGCAGTTCTTC
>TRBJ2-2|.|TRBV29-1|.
CSVLASTGELFF
TGCAGCGTTCTAGCCTCGACCGGGGAGCTGTTTTTT
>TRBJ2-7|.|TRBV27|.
CASSLGASYEQYF
TGTGCCAGCAGTTTAGGAGCTTCCTACGAGCAGTACTTC
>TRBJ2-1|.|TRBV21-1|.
CASSSRGLGGRSYNEQFF
TGTGCCAGCAGCAGCAGGGGTTTGGGCGGGAGATCCTACAATGAGCAGTTCTTC
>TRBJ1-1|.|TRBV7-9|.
CASSFAGRTEAFF
TGTGCCAGCAGCTTTGCCGGGCGGACTGAGGCTTTCTTT
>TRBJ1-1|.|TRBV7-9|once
CASSLQLGDRTEAFF
TGTGCCAGCAGCTTACAGTTAGGGGATCGGACTGAAGCTTTCTTT
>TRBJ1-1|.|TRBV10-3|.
CAISESGAGVQGGRAFF
TGTGCCATCAGTGAGTCAGGTGCAGGAGTGCAAGGCGGGCGGGCTTTCTTT
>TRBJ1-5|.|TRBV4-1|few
CASSQEAGGRQPQHF
TGCGCCAGCAGCCAAGAGGCGGGGGGCAGGCAGCCCCAGCATTTT
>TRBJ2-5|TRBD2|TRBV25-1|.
CASSYSGRGETQYF
TGTGCCAGCAGTTATAGCGGGAGGGGAGAGACCCAGTACTTC
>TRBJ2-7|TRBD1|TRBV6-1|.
CASSDRGPYEQYF
TGTGCCAGCAGTGACAGGGGGCCCTACGAGCAGTACTTC
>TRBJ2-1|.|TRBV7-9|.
CASSLVLGSGHNEQFF
TGTGCCAGCAGCTTAGTTCTGGGGAGCGGGCACAATGAGCAGTTCTTC
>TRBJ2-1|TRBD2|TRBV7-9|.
CASSPRTSGTWVEQFF
TGTGCCAGCAGCCCGCGGACTAGCGGGACGTGGGTCGAGCAGTTCTTC
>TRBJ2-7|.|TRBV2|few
CASSEFKGNEQYF
TGTGCCAGCAGTGAATTTAAGGGGAACGAGCAGTACTTC